These T cell receptor beta chains were read from a single sample in a study of blood T cell repertoires in COVID-19. Sequencing was performed with immunoSEQ multiplex PCR; in TCRdb, only in-frame clones are kept and a portion is missing. The sample shows around 60,000 clones, about 92% of them seen only once. The sample comprised peripheral blood. The origin of the receptors is a man aged 50-60 years with active COVID-19. The CDR3 runs from the conserved cysteine through the conserved F or W. D genes are given only for firm matches. Rows may omit the clone size; those that give it use once, few, many or a size class.

TRBJ2-1 | TRBV21-1 | - | - | TGTGCCAGCAGCAAAGTCTGCGAGTGCAATGAGCAGTTCTTC | CASSKVCECNEQFF
TRBJ2-7 | TRBV19 | - | - | TGTGCCAGTAGTATAGAAGGAGGATACGAGCAGTACTTC | CASSIEGGYEQYF
TRBJ2-5 | TRBV7-9 | - | - | TGTGCCAGCAGTCTCGACAGCTTATCAGGGACCCAGTACTTC | CASSLDSLSGTQYF
TRBJ1-5 | TRBV6-4 | - | - | TGTGTCGGGAGGACTCAGCCCCAGCATTTT | CVGRTQPQHF
TRBJ2-5 | TRBV4-1 | - | TRBD1 | TGCGCCAGCAGCCAGAGGGACAGGGATGAGACCCAGTACTTC | CASSQRDRDETQYF
TRBJ2-6 | TRBV4-1 | - | - | TGCGCCAGCAGGCAGGGGATCTTCTCTGGGGCCAACGTCCTGACTTTC | CASRQGIFSGANVLTF
TRBJ1-3 | TRBV7-8 | - | - | TGTGCCAGCAGCCTTAGAGGGCCAGGCTATGGAAACACCATATATTTT | CASSLRGPGYGNTIYF
TRBJ2-3 | TRBV9 | - | TRBD1 | TGTGCCAGCACCCGGGACAGGGAAGATACGCAGTATTTT | CASTRDREDTQYF
TRBJ1-2 | TRBV3-1/TRBV3-2 | - | - | TGTGCCAGCAGCTCAGACTCCTATGGCTACACCTTC | CASSSDSYGYTF
TRBJ1-1 | TRBV9 | - | - | TGTGCCAGCAGCGTAGGTATCACGGTGGAGGACACTGAAGCTTTCTTT | CASSVGITVEDTEAFF
TRBJ2-7 | TRBV25-1 | - | TRBD1 | TGTGCCAGCGGTGGGGAGACAGGGGCCTTTGAGCAGTACTTC | CASGGETGAFEQYF
TRBJ2-7 | TRBV6-4 | few | TRBD2 | TGTGCCAGCAGTGGTAGCGGGAGTAGGCACGAGCAGTACTTC | CASSGSGSRHEQYF
TRBJ2-7 | TRBV12-3/TRBV12-4 | - | - | TGTGCCAGCAGTTTTCGGTACGAGCAGTACTTC | CASSFRYEQYF
TRBJ2-5 | TRBV19 | - | TRBD1 | TGTGCCAGTAGTGGGCTGGGACAGGGGAGGGAGACCCAGTACTTC | CASSGLGQGRETQYF
TRBJ2-7 | TRBV5-1 | - | TRBD2 | TGCGCCAGCAGCGGGACTCTAGCGGGAGCCCACGAGCAGTACTTC | CASSGTLAGAHEQYF
TRBJ2-7 | TRBV23-1 | - | TRBD2 | TGCGCCAGCAGTCAGACGGTCCTCTTCTTCCTCGCGGGAGAGGTATTCTACGAGCAGTACTTC | CASSQTVLFFLAGEVFYEQYF
TRBJ2-5 | TRBV27 | - | - | TGTGCCAGCACTTCCAGGACAGCCCAAGAGACCCAGTACTTC | CASTSRTAQETQYF
TRBJ2-7 | TRBV27 | once | TRBD2 | TGTGCCAGCAGTTCCATAAAACTAGCGGGAAACTACGAGCAGTACTTC | CASSSIKLAGNYEQYF
TRBJ1-1 | TRBV28 | - | - | TGTGCCAGCACCCGACCGGGAAGAAAGGTGAACACTGAAGCTTTCTTT | CASTRPGRKVNTEAFF
TRBJ1-2 | TRBV27 | - | - | TGTGCCAGCAGTTTTCGGGGACTAAGTAACTATGGCTACACCTTC | CASSFRGLSNYGYTF
TRBJ2-6 | TRBV5-4 | - | - | TGTGCCAGCAGCGTAACTGGGGCCAACGTCCTGACTTTC | CASSVTGANVLTF
TRBJ2-3 | TRBV28 | - | TRBD2 | TGTGCCAGCGGGGAACTAGCGGGAGTGGGGAATACGCAGTATTTT | CASGELAGVGNTQYF
TRBJ1-1 | TRBV11-1 | - | TRBD1 | TGTGCCAGCAGCTACGGACAGGGACCCACTGAAGCTTTCTTT | CASSYGQGPTEAFF
TRBJ2-7 | TRBV30 | few | - | TGTGCCTGGACCCGCCCCAGGTCCCCCTACGAGCAGTACTTC | CAWTRPRSPYEQYF
TRBJ2-2 | TRBV9 | - | - | TGTGCCAGCAGCGTAGTCGCCGGGGAGCTGTTTTTT | CASSVVAGELFF
TRBJ1-6 | TRBV7-2 | - | - | TGTGCCAGCAGCTTAAACCTAGTAAATAATTCACCCCTCCACTTT | CASSLNLVNNSPLHF
TRBJ2-5 | TRBV7-3 | - | TRBD2 | TGTGCCAGCAGCATTAGCGGGAGAGAGACCCAGTACTTC | CASSISGRETQYF
TRBJ2-7 | TRBV18 | - | - | TGTGCCAGCTCACCACAGGACATCTCCTACGAGCAGTACTTC | CASSPQDISYEQYF
TRBJ2-5 | TRBV4-1 | - | - | TGCGCCAGCAGCCAATTGGGGAGGGAGACCCAGTACTTC | CASSQLGRETQYF
TRBJ1-5 | TRBV5-3 | once | TRBD1 | TGTGCCAGAAGCGTCCGGGACAGGGTCAATCAGCCCCAGCATTTT | CARSVRDRVNQPQHF
TRBJ1-3 | TRBV15 | - | TRBD1 | TGTGCCACCAGCAGAGGGGACAGGGGCTCTGGAAACACCATATATTTT | CATSRGDRGSGNTIYF
TRBJ2-1 | TRBV2 | once | TRBD1 | TGTGCCAGCAGCCCTGGACAGGGGAATTACAATGAGCAGTTCTTC | CASSPGQGNYNEQFF
TRBJ1-5 | TRBV10-1 | once | - | TGCGCCAGCAGAGGCAAAATCGACACTGATCAGCCCCAGCATTTT | CASRGKIDTDQPQHF
TRBJ1-1 | TRBV5-1 | - | - | TGCGCCAGCAGCTTGGAGGGGCCTCAGGCGAACACTGAAGCTTTCTTT | CASSLEGPQANTEAFF
TRBJ1-1 | TRBV6-5 | - | - | TGTGCCAGCAGTTACATTGGGGCGAACACTGAAGCTTTCTTT | CASSYIGANTEAFF
TRBJ2-1 | TRBV6-2/TRBV6-3 | - | - | TGTGCCAGCAGTCAACCTCCTAGTTTCCATGAGCAGTTCTTC | CASSQPPSFHEQFF
TRBJ1-2 | TRBV24-1 | - | - | TGTGCCACCAGTGAACCGACAGGCTATGGCTACACCTTC | CATSEPTGYGYTF
TRBJ2-4 | TRBV19 | - | TRBD2 | TGTGCCAGTAGTATAGGGCCTCAGGTTACTAGCGGGGGCCTTCCGAGGAACATTCAGTACTTC | CASSIGPQVTSGGLPRNIQYF
TRBJ2-7 | TRBV5-1 | - | TRBD2 | TGCGCCAGCAGCCAAAACCGGTGGCTAGCGGGATCCTACGAGCAGTACTTC | CASSQNRWLAGSYEQYF
TRBJ2-1 | TRBV21-1 | - | - | TGTGCCAGCAGTAGCGGGGGGGATCCCTACAATGAGCAGTTCTTC | CASSSGGDPYNEQFF
TRBJ1-2 | TRBV18 | once | TRBD1 | TGTGCCAGCTCACCGGGACAGGGGTTCCGTAACTATGGCTACACCTTC | CASSPGQGFRNYGYTF
TRBJ1-1 | TRBV19 | - | TRBD1 | TGTGCCAGTAGTATTAGGACAGGAGGGACTGAAGCTTTCTTT | CASSIRTGGTEAFF
TRBJ2-1 | TRBV28 | - | TRBD2 | TGTGCCAGCAGTTTATTGGTAGCGGGTAGCTCCTACAATGAGCAGTTCTTC | CASSLLVAGSSYNEQFF
TRBJ1-2 | TRBV28 | - | - | TGTGCCAGCAGTAAACGGTCTGGTGGCTACACCTTC | CASSKRSGGYTF
TRBJ2-2 | TRBV18 | - | - | TGTGCCAGCGCAGGGGAAGTCGGGGAGCTGTTTTTT | CASAGEVGELFF
TRBJ2-7 | TRBV21-1 | - | - | TGTGCCAGCAGCAACCCCCGGGACAGCTACGAGCAGTACTTC | CASSNPRDSYEQYF
TRBJ1-1 | TRBV4-2 | - | TRBD1 | TGTGCCAGCAGCCGCCTCGGACAGGGATGGTCTGAAGCTTTCTTT | CASSRLGQGWSEAFF
TRBJ2-7 | TRBV7-2 | - | TRBD1 | TGTGCCAGCAGCTCCCCCCCAGGGGGCTACGAGCAGTACTTC | CASSSPPGGYEQYF
TRBJ2-7 | TRBV9 | - | - | TGTGCCAGCAGCGTAGGTAGAACAGGTTCCTACGAGCAGTACTTC | CASSVGRTGSYEQYF
TRBJ2-1 | TRBV5-1 | - | TRBD1 | TGCGCCAGCAGCTTTCAGGGGGCCTACAATGAGCAGTTCTTC | CASSFQGAYNEQFF
TRBJ1-1 | TRBV28 | - | TRBD1 | TGTGCCAGCAGTAATGAGGACAGGGCGAACACTGAAGCTTTCTTT | CASSNEDRANTEAFF
TRBJ2-7 | TRBV28 | - | TRBD2 | TGTGCCAGCAGTCCTGCGGGGGCCTACGAGCAGTACTTC | CASSPAGAYEQYF
TRBJ2-5 | TRBV9 | - | - | TGTGCCAGCAGCGGGGCAGGCCAAGAGACCCAGTACTTC | CASSGAGQETQYF
TRBJ2-5 | TRBV5-4 | - | TRBD2 | TGTGCCAGCAGCCCGACTAGCGGGGGAGGTTTGGAGACCCAGTACTTC | CASSPTSGGGLETQYF
TRBJ1-1 | TRBV4-2 | - | - | TGTGCCAGCAGCCAAGAGGGGAGGGAGGCTTTCTTT | CASSQEGREAFF
TRBJ2-7 | TRBV10-3 | once | TRBD2 | TGTGCCATCAGCCGGGAGGGCGAGCAGTACTTC | CAISREGEQYF
TRBJ2-7 | TRBV2 | - | TRBD2 | TGTGCCAGCAGTGTTAGCGGGGGCTACGAGCAGTACTTC | CASSVSGGYEQYF
TRBJ1-1 | TRBV29-1 | - | - | TGCAGCGCCGCAAAGAGTACAGGGAGCACTGAAGCTTTCTTT | CSAAKSTGSTEAFF
TRBJ1-3 | TRBV7-3 | - | - | TGTGCCAGCAGCTTAGGGAGGATTGGCTCTGGAAACACCATATATTTT | CASSLGRIGSGNTIYF
TRBJ2-1 | TRBV10-1 | - | TRBD1 | TGCGCCAGCCAAGCCCACAGGGGCAATGAGCAGTTCTTC | CASQAHRGNEQFF